A selection of T cell receptor beta chains follows, all from one sample in a study of T cell responses to AZD1222 COVID-19 vaccine. Produced via immunoSEQ multiplex PCR; TCRdb's table is partial and in-frame only. Seen here are some 90,000 clones, approximately 91% observed once, and the top ten hold roughly 14%. Sequenced here: peripheral blood, sampled on day 0 of AZD1222 vaccination. Source of these receptors: an adult in good health. Each CDR3 is given with its conserved first and last residue.

v_call	cdr3_aa
TRBV5-4	CASSLRLAGEQYF
TRBV19	CASSLGRVGHEQFF
TRBV6-5	CASSPMQNTEAFF
TRBV9	CASSAEGGLYNEQFF
TRBV30	CAWSVRGSVYEQYF
TRBV9	CASSVFDQGMNEQYF
TRBV5-1	CASSLDRASPLHF
TRBV9	CASSDPSGGRAEKLFF
TRBV6-5	CASSPLYNEQFF
TRBV21-1	CASRAQGSNQPQHF
TRBV2	CASSDMGGLNEQFF
TRBV7-2	CASSPGGGPRTGELFF
TRBV28	CASSFHGTASYNSPLHF
TRBV3-1/TRBV3-2	CASSPDAFEPGNTIYF
TRBV5-4	CASSSWTWTGKGYTF
TRBV5-1	CASSLAASRAYEQYF
TRBV28	CASSPRQGANSPLHF
TRBV3-1/TRBV3-2	CASSQGSLGTMETQYF
TRBV9	CASSVGRALNYGYTF
TRBV7-8	CASRQNRGVNTEAFF
TRBV5-6	CASSLGQGALPEAFF
TRBV7-2	CASSLVRGLDTEAFF
TRBV5-1	CASSTLGTDSGNTIYF
TRBV9	CASSFGQGGLYGYTF
TRBV5-1	CASSSGQGALDGYTF
TRBV19	CASSIGQTNTGELFF
TRBV6-5	CASSRQGAWGELFF
TRBV7-2	CASSTGFSGNTIYF
TRBV3-1/TRBV3-2	CASSQDRGSGYTF
TRBV5-6	CASTVDREYYGYTF
TRBV5-1	CASSLAGESDTEAFF
TRBV19	CASSIPGVPDTQYF
TRBV19	CASSFTTATYQPQHF
TRBV28	CASSLVGQRDGYTF
TRBV28	CASRQGARSTEAFF
TRBV28	CASSLLDGSSYNEQFF
TRBV3-1/TRBV3-2	CASSNTGETEAFF
TRBV5-5	CASSLAGLGNTIYF
TRBV4-1	CASSHNEATASNQPQHF
TRBV6-5	CASSRDREKNTEAFF
TRBV5-4	CASSGGPPYNEQFF
TRBV5-1	CASSSDLFGYTF
TRBV11-2	CASRDSVQVGEDF
TRBV7-2	CASSLGGQVSQPQHF
TRBV5-1	CASSFGGYNEQFF
TRBV28	CASSPSTGLTTEAFF
TRBV30	CAWSTTRGNEQFF
TRBV6-5	CASSSGQGKQETQYF
TRBV6-2/TRBV6-3	CASSYHLGTGASDSPLHF
TRBV20-1	CSATRGAAFF
TRBV15	CATSKYRTPGLALGIQYF
TRBV9	CASSLPGEGRNTEAFF
TRBV5-4	CASSFGPNTEAFF
TRBV7-2	CASLLNGRDKTQDTQYF
TRBV2	CASSPRSYEQYF